These 10 T cell receptor beta chains share one sample of origin, sequenced in a study of T cell repertoires in cytomegalovirus infection. Antigens of these TCRs are unknown. One entry per CDR3 protein results from TCRdb running MiXCR on the reads. The sample shows under 90,000 distinct CDR3 sequences, roughly 20% of them seen only once. Sample: PBMCs, sequenced either directly or after in vitro stimulation (not recorded which). The receptor set was obtained from a human donor in good health (CMV status not recorded). Some clones in this sample may be carry-over from other donors' samples.

A few counts support this clonotype. The rearrangement links TRBV12-3 or TRBV12-4 to TRBJ1-1, with D uncertain. This CDR3 is 13 amino acids long. Trimming took 7 bases from V and 11 from J, leaving 20 bases between them. CDR3 in amino acids: CASTVFRKSEAFF. DNA for the CDR3: TGTGCCAGCACAGTTTTTAGAAAGAGCGAGGCTTTCTTT.

The chain uses TRBV19 and TRBJ1-5, with a possible D match to TRBD1 (6 bases). The CDR3 runs 14 residues. The ends were cut back, 6 bases at V and 9 bases at J, with 18 bases in the middle. CDR1 is LNHDA, CDR2 SQIVND, per germline (reference sequence). CDR3 loop: CASSGRTGTRPQHF. CDR3 sequence (DNA): TGTGCCAGTAGCGGGAGAACAGGGACGAGGCCCCAGCATTTT.

This chain connects TRBV20-1 to TRBJ2-1, with D tentatively TRBD1 (6 bases). The germline V and J ends were trimmed by 0 bases and 0 bases, with 12 bases remaining between them. The CDR3 is made up of 16 amino acids. The germline gives CDR1 DFQATT, CDR2 SNEGSKA (reference sequence). In DNA form, the CDR3 reads TGCAGTGCTAGAGATAAGGACAGAGCCTCCTACAATGAGCAGTTCTTC. This gives the protein CSARDKDRASYNEQFF.

This clonotype was counted between two and nine times. The chain has TRBV12-3 or TRBV12-4 and TRBJ2-2, with D tentatively TRBD2 (5 bases). Trimming removed 4 bases from V and 1 base from J, with 10 bases in between. The length of the CDR3 is 15 residues. Here the CDR3 DNA reads TGTGCCAGCAGTTCGGGGATGCAGAACACCGGGGAGCTGTTTTTT. Translated, it gives CASSSGMQNTGELFF.

The chain combines TRBV19 with TRBJ1-1, with a weak D call TRBD1 (6 bases). This CDR3 region has 12 residues. Germline V gene sequence: CDR1 LNHDA, CDR2 SQIVND (reference sequence). V was cut by 11 bases and J by 4 bases, with 14 bases left in between. For the CDR3, the DNA is TGTGCCTCCGCGCGAGGGGGCACTGAAGCTTTCTTT. It is translated as CASARGGTEAFF.

This clonotype was counted ten times or more. The J gene is TRBJ2-2, the V gene TRBV7-2; D ambiguous. CDR1 and CDR2 from the germline V gene are SGHTA and FQGNSA. The CDR3 spans 13 residues. V lost 5 bases and J 1 base, leaving 5 bases between the germline ends. In nucleotides, the CDR3 is TGTGCCAGCAGCCGCGGGAACACCGGGGAGCTGTTTTTT. It specifies CASSRGNTGELFF.

The chain recombines TRBV11-3 with TRBJ1-1, with TRBD1 identical over 7 bases. With V trimmed by 8 bases and J by 3 bases, 6 bases remained unmatched. The germline gives CDR1 SGHNT, CDR2 YENEEA. The CDR3 totals 13 residues. This CDR3 is CASVRGRDTEAFF. The CDR3 DNA follows: TGTGCCAGCGTAAGGGGGCGAGACACTGAAGCTTTCTTT. Drawing the rest from reference TRBV11-3 and TRBJ1-1, the complete variable domain is EAGVVQSPRYKIIEKKQPVAFWCNPISGHNTLYWYLQNLGQGPELLIRYENEEAVDDSQLPKDRFSAERLKGVDSTLKIQPAELGDSAVYLCASVRGRDTEAFFGQGTRLTVV.

Ten or more counts support this clonotype. This chain joins TRBV7-2 and TRBJ2-1; 7 bases fit TRBD2. The J segment lost 7 bases and the V segment lost 5 bases, leaving 8 bases of the junction unmatched. Germline V lookup: CDR1 SGHTA, CDR2 FQGNSA. The CDR3 loop spans 14 amino acids. The CDR3 DNA sequence: TGTGCCAGCAGCGCCGGGCGGGGGTTTAATGAGCAGTTCTTC. Protein sequence: CASSAGRGFNEQFF.

The chain recombines TRBV23-1 with TRBJ1-4; no clear D gene. TRBV23-1 qualifies as an ORF whose function is uncertain. The CDR3 totals 12 residues. V was trimmed by 3 bases and J by 8 bases, leaving 7 bases between them. The CDR3 here is CASSQVREKLFF. CDR3 sequence (DNA): TGCGCCAGCAGTCAGGTGCGGGAAAAACTGTTTTTT.

The rearrangement links TRBV7-2 to TRBJ2-1; D unresolved. CDR1 SGHTA and CDR2 FQGNSA come from the germline V gene. This CDR3 spans 17 amino acids. Deletions cut 1 base from V and 1 base from J, with 14 bases between. CDR3: CASSLVELVYSYNEQFF. The CDR3 nucleotides are TGTGCCAGCAGCTTAGTAGAGCTCGTGTATTCCTACAATGAGCAGTTCTTC.